This T cell receptor beta chain was captured by sequencing in a study of T cells in Graves' hyperthyroidism and ophthalmopathy. For the study at large: Peripheral blood was secured at the point of initial diagnosis, before any treatment.

The CDR3 regions of TCR beta were amplified from RNA transcripts. In the first-round RT-PCR of the TCR CDR3, the HTBI primer set was used. MiXCR was run by TCRdb on the multiplex PCR reads, yielding one entry per CDR3 protein. The sample records about 350,000 distinct CDR3 sequences, around 13% being singletons. This clonotype was seen at least ten times. The CDR3 consists of 10 residues. Germline CDR1 reads MDHEN; CDR2 reads SYDVKM. Ophthalmopathy patients showed a Clinical Activity Score of at least 3, NOSPECS grade of at least 4 and duration under 3 months. Using more than 7.5 ml of fresh peripheral blood, PBMCs were prepared.

Sequencing was performed on blood. The origin of this receptor is a woman aged 40 to 50 with Graves' ophthalmopathy. The chain combines TRBV28 with TRBJ1-5; D is unresolved. CDR3: CALGNQPQHF. DNA of the CDR3: TGTGCGCTGGGCAATCAGCCCCAGCATTTT.